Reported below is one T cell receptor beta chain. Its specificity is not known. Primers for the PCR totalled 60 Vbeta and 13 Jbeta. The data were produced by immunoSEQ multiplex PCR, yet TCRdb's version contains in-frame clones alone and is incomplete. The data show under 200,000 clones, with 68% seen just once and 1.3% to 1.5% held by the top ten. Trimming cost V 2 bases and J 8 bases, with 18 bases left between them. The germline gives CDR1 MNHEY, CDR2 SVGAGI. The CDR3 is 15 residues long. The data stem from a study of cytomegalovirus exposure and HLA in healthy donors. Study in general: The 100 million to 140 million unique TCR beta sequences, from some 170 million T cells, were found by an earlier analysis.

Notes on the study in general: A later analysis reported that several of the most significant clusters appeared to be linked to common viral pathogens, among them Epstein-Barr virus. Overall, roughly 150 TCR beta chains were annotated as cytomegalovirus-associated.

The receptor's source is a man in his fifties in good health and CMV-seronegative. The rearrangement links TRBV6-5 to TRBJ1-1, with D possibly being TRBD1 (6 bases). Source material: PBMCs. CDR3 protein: CASSYGGARRKEAFF. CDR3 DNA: TGTGCCAGCAGTTACGGGGGCGCGAGGAGAAAGGAAGCTTTCTTT.